A single sample gave rise to the 21 T cell receptor beta chains below, sequenced in a study of T cells in tumors after PD-1 blockade. TCRdb's copy holds only in-frame clones and misses some; the assay was immunoSEQ multiplex PCR. Among roughly 60,000 clones listed, just under 80% were seen once. Sequencing was performed on PBMCs, taken before anti-PD-1 treatment. These receptor sequences come from a human donor with basal cell carcinoma.

V usage is TRBV15 and J usage is TRBJ2-5, with 12 bases that match TRBD2. CDR1 LNHNV and CDR2 YYDKDF come from the germline V gene (reference sequence). The CDR3 is 18 residues long. Unmatched junction bases numbered 14, after V lost 6 bases and J lost 3 bases. CDR3 amino acids: CATRSASGGGTLKETQYF. CDR3 nucleotide sequence: TGTGCCACCAGATCGGCTAGCGGGGGGGGTACACTTAAAGAGACCCAGTACTTC.

The rearrangement joins TRBV27 to TRBJ1-5, with 8 bases identical to TRBD1. The CDR3 is 14 amino acids. Looked up from germline, CDR1 is MNHEY and CDR2 is SMNVEV (reference sequence). The V segment lost 4 bases and the J segment 3 bases; nucleotides outside the gene matches: 2. CDR3 coding DNA: TGTGCCAGCAGTTCGGACAGGGACAATCAGCCCCAGCATTTT. Protein sequence: CASSSDRDNQPQHF.

The chain carries TRBV29-1 and TRBJ1-4; no definite D call. Germline CDR1 SQVTM, CDR2 ANQGSEA. The CDR3 extends over 12 amino acids. The CDR3 nucleotides read TGCAGTGACGGGTCGACTAATGAAAAACTGTTTTTT. This encodes CSDGSTNEKLFF.

This chain uses TRBV18 with TRBJ2-7; D tentatively reads TRBD1 or TRBD2 (5 bases each). V was clipped by 0 bases and J by 6 bases, with 12 bases between them. Germline lookup yields CDR1 KGHSH and CDR2 LQKENI. The length of the CDR3 is 14 residues. As DNA, the CDR3 is TGTGCCAGCTCACCACCGGGGGTTTACGTCGAGCAGTACTTC. This gives the protein CASSPPGVYVEQYF.

The chain joins TRBV7-9 to TRBJ2-5, with D possibly being TRBD2 (6 bases). This CDR3 is built from 15 residues. CDR1 SEHNR and CDR2 FQNEAQ come from the germline V gene (reference sequence). The V gene lost 3 bases and the J gene lost 2 bases, with 13 bases spanning the gap. CDR3 DNA sequence: TGTGCCAGCAGCTTTTTGGGGGGTAGTCAAGAGACCCAGTACTTC. As protein: CASSFLGGSQETQYF.

The chain employs TRBV29-1 and TRBJ1-1; tentatively, D is TRBD1 (5 bases). Between the trimmed V and J ends, which lost 7 bases and 3 bases, there was a span of 12 bases. The CDR3 length is 12 residues. Germline V gene lookup returns CDR1 SQVTM and CDR2 ANQGSEA. CDR3 bases: TGCAGCGGGACACTTGGTGACACTGAAGCTTTCTTT. Translating gives CSGTLGDTEAFF.

The chain is built from TRBV6-6 and TRBJ1-5, with 9 bases aligning to TRBD1. Germline loops: CDR1 MNHNY, CDR2 SVGAGI (reference sequence). The CDR3 loop spans 14 amino acids. Trimming cost V 5 bases and J 3 bases; bases outside gene matches: 2. The CDR3 reads CASSGQGYNQPQHF. In nucleotides, the CDR3 is TGTGCCAGCAGTGGACAGGGGTACAATCAGCCCCAGCATTTT.

The chain joins TRBV6-6 to TRBJ1-6, with D maybe TRBD1 (5 bases). Looked up from germline, CDR1 is MNHNY and CDR2 is SVGAGI (reference sequence). The V gene lost 6 bases and the J gene lost 7 bases, with 13 bases spanning the gap. This CDR3 region has 14 residues. CDR3 sequence: CASSPGRGNSPLHF. The CDR3 DNA reads TGTGCCAGCAGCCCGGGCCGGGGCAATTCACCCCTCCACTTT.

V and J are TRBV30 and TRBJ1-5, with 8 bases matching TRBD1. CDR3 length: 14 residues. V trimming: 2 bases; J trimming: 6 bases; junction bases outside the gene matches: 6. Germline loops: CDR1 GTSNPN, CDR2 SVGIG (reference sequence). DNA for the CDR3: TGTGCCTGGAGTCTGGACAGGGTCGGTCAGCCCCAGCATTTT. Protein product: CAWSLDRVGQPQHF.

This clone was counted a few times. Other DNA sequences within the sample encode an identical CDR3. J is TRBJ2-7 and V is TRBV5-5; D is possibly TRBD2 (6 bases). This CDR3 spans 14 amino acids. Trimming stripped 1 base from V and 3 bases from J, with 11 bases between. Germline loops: CDR1 SGHKS, CDR2 YYEKEE (reference sequence). The CDR3 nucleotides are TGTGCCAGCAGCTTGAGTGGTAGCGGCTACGAGCAGTACTTC. Residues: CASSLSGSGYEQYF.

V is TRBV5-8 and J is TRBJ1-1; TRBD1 aligns across 8 bases. Germline V gene lookup returns CDR1 SGHTS and CDR2 YDEGEE. J was trimmed by 6 bases and V by 1 base; bases with no gene match: 8. This CDR3 is built from 15 residues. DNA of the CDR3: TGTGCCAGCAGCTTGTCAGCAGGGGGCTACGCTGAAGCTTTCTTT. Its protein is CASSLSAGGYAEAFF.

The gene calls are TRBV13 and TRBJ2-7; D uncertain. The CDR3 is made up of 16 amino acids. The V and J ends lost 0 bases and 1 base respectively, with 13 bases between them. From germline, CDR1 is PRHDT and CDR2 FYEKMQ (reference sequence). CDR3 in amino acids: CASSLGLGPNSYEQYF. The CDR3 DNA is TGTGCCAGCAGCTTAGGCCTAGGGCCGAATTCCTACGAGCAGTACTTC.

The chain employs TRBV6-1 and TRBJ1-2; D perhaps matches TRBD1 (5 bases). Germline lookup yields CDR1 MNHNS and CDR2 SASEGT. Trimming left V 0 bases short and J 2 bases short, with 16 bases between. The CDR3 sequence is 17 residues long. The CDR3 sequence is CASSEAQFWGSNYGYTF. The CDR3, as DNA: TGTGCCAGCAGTGAAGCGCAGTTTTGGGGGTCGAACTATGGCTACACCTTC.

This clone has a single count. The chain uses TRBV5-5 and TRBJ1-2; no clear D. Trimming took 4 bases from V and 5 from J, leaving 18 bases between them. Germline V lookup: CDR1 SGHKS, CDR2 YYEKEE (reference sequence). The CDR3 totals 15 residues. CDR3 protein: CASSLAPRGEYGYTF. The CDR3 DNA follows: TGTGCCAGCAGCCTGGCGCCGCGTGGGGAATATGGCTACACCTTC.

The chain couples TRBV5-6 to TRBJ1-1; 9 nucleotides line up with TRBD1. This CDR3 is 14 amino acids long. The germline CDR1 and CDR2 sequences are SGHDT and YYEEEE. J lost 5 bases, V lost 3 bases, and 5 bases had no gene match. The CDR3 DNA sequence: TGTGCCAGCAGCTGGGGACAGGGAGAGACTGAAGCTTTCTTT. This translates into CASSWGQGETEAFF. The full variable domain, its missing parts supplied by reference TRBV5-6 and TRBJ1-1, is DAGVTQSPTHLIKTRGQQVTLRCSPKSGHDTVSWYQQALGQGPQFIFQYYEEEERQRGNFPDRFSGHQFPNYSSELNVNALLLGDSALYLCASSWGQGETEAFFGQGTRLTVV.

This chain links TRBV7-9 with TRBJ1-4, with a weak D call TRBD1 (5 bases). The germline V gene encodes CDR1 SEHNR and CDR2 FQNEAQ (reference sequence). V lost 5 bases and J lost 5, with 15 bases in between. The CDR3 runs 15 residues. Here the CDR3 DNA reads TGTGCCAGCAGCCTCATGGGGGGGTTAAATGAAAAACTGTTTTTT. Its translation: CASSLMGGLNEKLFF.

This clone showed up just a few times. This chain links TRBV5-5 with TRBJ2-5; 10 bases map to TRBD2. The V and J ends lost 4 bases and 2 bases, in that order; junction bases with no gene match: 11. The length of the CDR3 is 17 residues. Germline-derived CDR1 and CDR2 are SGHKS and YYEKEE (reference sequence). The CDR3 spells CASSAGIAGGSQETQYF. Here the CDR3 DNA reads TGTGCCAGCAGCGCAGGCATAGCGGGGGGTTCACAAGAGACCCAGTACTTC. Full variable domain (outside the CDR3, taken from reference TRBV5-5 and TRBJ2-5): DAGVTQSPTHLIKTRGQQVTLRCSPISGHKSVSWYQQVLGQGPQFIFQYYEKEERGRGNFPDRFSARQFPNYSSELNVNALLLGDSALYLCASSAGIAGGSQETQYFGPGTRLLVL.

The rearrangement uses TRBV5-1 and TRBJ2-3; tentative D call: TRBD2 (5 bases). The V end lost 0 bases, the J end lost 2 bases, and 7 bases lay between the germline ends. CDR3 length: 14 amino acids. The germline gives CDR1 SGHRS, CDR2 YFSETQ. CDR3 loop: CASSLGDYTDTQYF. As DNA, the CDR3 is TGCGCCAGCAGCTTGGGAGACTACACAGATACGCAGTATTTT.

This clone was counted at least ten times. CDR3: CSVDWGRQETQYF. The CDR3 DNA reads TGCAGCGTTGACTGGGGGCGGCAAGAGACCCAGTACTTC. The rearrangement joins TRBV29-1 to TRBJ2-5; D is possibly TRBD1 (6 bases). Germline CDR1 is SQVTM and CDR2 is ANQGSEA. Trimming pared 3 bases from V and 2 bases from J, leaving 10 bases between. The CDR3 is 13 residues long.

The chain combines TRBV3-1 (or the pseudogene TRBV3-2) with TRBJ2-7; no clear D gene. The CDR3 is 12 amino acids. V gave up 0 bases and J gave up 5 bases, with 5 bases separating them. Germline V lookup: CDR1 LGHDT, CDR2 YNNKEL (reference sequence). The CDR3 reads CASSQDRDEQYF. Written as DNA, the CDR3 is TGTGCCAGCAGCCAAGATCGGGACGAGCAGTACTTC.

The chain has TRBV6-5 and TRBJ2-1; D is uncertain. Germline V gene data show CDR1 as MNHEY and CDR2 as SVGAGI. This CDR3 is 13 amino acids long. Trimming left V 8 bases short and J 5 bases short, with 13 bases between. This chain's CDR3 is CASGWIRNNEQFF. In nucleotides, the CDR3 is TGTGCCAGCGGATGGATCAGGAACAATGAGCAGTTCTTC.